This TCR beta chain was sequenced in a study of blood T cell repertoires in COVID-19. At the level of the study: Some COVID-19 samples were acute and others convalescent; all came from the United States, Italy and Spain. In each case, the material was cDNA or gDNA derived from T cells, B-cell-depleted T cells, or PBMCs.

TCRdb's copy holds only in-frame clones and misses some; the assay was immunoSEQ multiplex PCR. The repertoire has approximately 440,000 clones, around 90% of them found once; the top ten carry under 0.75%. Participants were placed into cohorts based on the clinical history they reported. Symptom resolution, clearance, or two negative PCRs marked the recovered donors of Cohort 3. The CDR3 consists of 15 residues. The germline V and J ends were trimmed by 7 bases and 1 base, with 14 bases remaining between them. Germline V gene data show CDR1 as LNHDA and CDR2 as SQIVND (reference sequence). The clonotype was recovered from a woman aged 18-29 years who had recovered from COVID-19. The sequencing sample was made of PBMCs or T cells enriched from blood (not recorded which). The genes are TRBV19 and TRBJ1-5; unclear D gene. The CDR3 spells CASTRLTGSNQPQHF. CDR3 coding DNA: TGTGCCAGTACTCGGTTAACGGGAAGCAATCAGCCCCAGCATTTT.